This T cell receptor (beta chain) came from a study of T cell repertoires in cytomegalovirus infection. Whole-study context: Public TCR beta signatures provided an indication of both CMV infection and a matching HLA type. Study-level findings and limits: Predominance within the ex vivo response was attributable to HLA-C-restricted CMV-specific TCR beta clonotypes.

Concerning this clonotype itself: Its antigen is not identified.

The V end was cut by 0 bases, the J end by 8 bases, with 8 bases between. The CDR3 loop spans 13 amino acids. TCRdb recomputed calls from the reads with MiXCR, one row per CDR3 protein. The sample holds 750,000 to 900,000 distinct CDR3 sequences, just under 30% seen once. The chain carries TRBV12-3 or TRBV12-4 and TRBJ2-1; D not certain. The starting material was cultured CD8+ T cells from PBMCs, obtained from culture after CMV antigen stimulation. This receptor was obtained from a human donor in good health (CMV status not recorded). Some clones in this sample may be carry-over from other donors' samples. This CDR3 is CASSLAAGDEQFF. CDR3 nucleotide sequence: TGTGCCAGCAGTTTAGCAGCTGGGGATGAGCAGTTCTTC.